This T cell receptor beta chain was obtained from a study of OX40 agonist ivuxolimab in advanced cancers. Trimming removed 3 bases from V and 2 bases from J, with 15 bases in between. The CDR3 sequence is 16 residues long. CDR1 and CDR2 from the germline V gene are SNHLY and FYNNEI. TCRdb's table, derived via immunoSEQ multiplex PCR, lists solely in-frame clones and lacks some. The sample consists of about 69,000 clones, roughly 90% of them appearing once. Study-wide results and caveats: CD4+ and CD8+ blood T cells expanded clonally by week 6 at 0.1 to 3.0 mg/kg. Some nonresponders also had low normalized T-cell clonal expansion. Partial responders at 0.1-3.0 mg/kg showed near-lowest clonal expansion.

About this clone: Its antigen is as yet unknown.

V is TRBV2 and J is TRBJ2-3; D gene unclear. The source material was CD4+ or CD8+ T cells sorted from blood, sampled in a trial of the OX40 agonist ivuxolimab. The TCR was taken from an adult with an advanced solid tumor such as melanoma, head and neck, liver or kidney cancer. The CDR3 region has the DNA TGTGCCAGCAGTGAGCGGCTAGACCTCTACACAGATACGCAGTATTTT. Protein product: CASSERLDLYTDTQYF.